This is a list of T cell receptor beta chains from one sample in a study of CXCR3-negative and CXCR3-positive naive CD8 T cells. TCRdb reanalyzed the 5' RACE reads, giving one entry per CDR3 protein sequence and no DNA. The listing records approximately 52,000 distinct CDR3 sequences. The sequenced material came from memory CD8+ T cells from blood. These receptors were taken from a human donor in good health. Some clones in this sample may be carry-over from other donors' samples. Each CDR3 is given with its conserved first and last residue. Fields, in order: V gene, J gene, clone size, CDR3 protein. Where a row states a size, it is once, few, many or the class of an expanded clone; other rows omit it.

v_call: TRBV29-1; j_call: TRBJ2-7; clone_size: -; cdr3_aa: CSVETGSSYEQYF
v_call: TRBV20-1; j_call: TRBJ1-1; clone_size: -; cdr3_aa: CSASEGVGHTEAFF
v_call: TRBV12-3/TRBV12-4; j_call: TRBJ2-2; clone_size: -; cdr3_aa: CASSPVTGELFF
v_call: TRBV11-2; j_call: TRBJ2-1; clone_size: -; cdr3_aa: CASAGEIVNYDEQFF
v_call: TRBV7-9; j_call: TRBJ2-1; clone_size: -; cdr3_aa: CASSTGTSGRASYNEQFF
v_call: TRBV20-1; j_call: TRBJ2-7; clone_size: -; cdr3_aa: CSARARANSYEQYF
v_call: TRBV5-5; j_call: TRBJ2-7; clone_size: medium-sized; cdr3_aa: CASSAGQTRYEQYF
v_call: TRBV29-1; j_call: TRBJ1-4; clone_size: -; cdr3_aa: CSARQSTTEKLFF
v_call: TRBV19; j_call: TRBJ1-5; clone_size: -; cdr3_aa: CASSPTGASFSNQPQHF
v_call: TRBV28; j_call: TRBJ1-5; clone_size: -; cdr3_aa: CASTTGAHSNQPQHF
v_call: TRBV6-5; j_call: TRBJ1-1; clone_size: -; cdr3_aa: CASSYSVGVEAFF
v_call: TRBV7-9; j_call: TRBJ2-1; clone_size: -; cdr3_aa: CASSTPDRGNEQFF
v_call: TRBV9; j_call: TRBJ2-7; clone_size: -; cdr3_aa: CANTRLEWYEQYF
v_call: TRBV7-9; j_call: TRBJ1-2; clone_size: -; cdr3_aa: CASSTDSNYGYTF
v_call: TRBV9; j_call: TRBJ2-3; clone_size: -; cdr3_aa: CASSADRRDTQYF
v_call: TRBV7-2; j_call: TRBJ1-2; clone_size: -; cdr3_aa: CASSYPGQGDGYTF
v_call: TRBV5-1; j_call: TRBJ2-7; clone_size: -; cdr3_aa: CASSLSPYEQYF
v_call: TRBV7-6; j_call: TRBJ2-7; clone_size: -; cdr3_aa: CASSFGDTAYEQYF
v_call: TRBV6-2/TRBV6-3; j_call: TRBJ2-7; clone_size: -; cdr3_aa: CASSYFFDPRQGSSYEQYF
v_call: TRBV15; j_call: TRBJ1-3; clone_size: -; cdr3_aa: CATSSRAVTGNTIYF
v_call: TRBV27; j_call: TRBJ2-7; clone_size: -; cdr3_aa: CASSKGTTNEQYF
v_call: TRBV28; j_call: TRBJ2-3; clone_size: -; cdr3_aa: CASSFRDNVADTQYF
v_call: TRBV3-1; j_call: TRBJ2-7; clone_size: -; cdr3_aa: CASSPIGQRFEQYF
v_call: TRBV29-1; j_call: TRBJ2-3; clone_size: -; cdr3_aa: CSVLEGRVGTQYF
v_call: TRBV12-3/TRBV12-4; j_call: TRBJ2-3; clone_size: -; cdr3_aa: CASSTLAGGRDTQYF
v_call: TRBV6-5; j_call: TRBJ1-2; clone_size: -; cdr3_aa: CASKEDTGTYGYTF
v_call: TRBV4-3; j_call: TRBJ1-6; clone_size: -; cdr3_aa: CASSQRLEGSPLHF